This T cell receptor beta chain was recorded in a study of long-term antiretroviral therapy in people with HIV. The CDR3 extends over 18 amino acids. Germline V gives CDR1 SGDLS, CDR2 YYNGEE. J gave up 2 bases and V 3 bases, and 11 bases lay outside the gene matches. Researchers report immunoSEQ v3.0 was run at survey level. Sequencing used immunoSEQ multiplex PCR; TCRdb keeps in-frame clones, though not all of them. There are tens of thousands of clones in the sample; approximately 82% occur only once, and about 20% lies in the top ten. The clonotype was recovered from a man younger than 35 with HIV. This chain uses TRBV9 with TRBJ1-2, with 12 bases that match TRBD1. The sample in question was unsorted PBMCs, obtained 0.1 years before starting antiretroviral therapy. The CDR3 region has the DNA TGTGCCAGCAGCGCTATGACCGGGACAGGGGGCGGAAACTATGGCTACACCTTC. Translation gives CASSAMTGTGGGNYGYTF.